This T cell receptor (beta chain) was profiled in a study of blood T cell repertoires in COVID-19 (dated by TCRdb to about 2020). Concerning the study at large: The collaborator samples originated in the United States, Italy and Spain and spanned the acute and convalescent phases of COVID-19. The prospective study material was composed of cDNA or gDNA derived from T cells, B-cell-depleted T cells, or PBMCs. Subjects who had been exposed to COVID-19, were actively infected with it, or had recovered from it provided the deeply sampled blood TCRbeta repertoires that made up the dataset. A freely available public database, intended as a resource for researchers studying the immune response to SARS-CoV-2, is where the repertoires were released. The samples were drawn from two sources: the first 160 participants of the ongoing ImmuneRACE study, and over 950 subjects contributed by 6 global collaborators. The sample metadata nearly always contained a de-identified subject ID, COVID-19 status, age in years and sex. Where available, HLA class I and class II types were obtained from metadata supplied by the sample provider rather than from assay-based typing.

Whole blood was collected in K2EDTA tubes by collaborating institutions according to the institutions' own protocols. For TCRbeta analysis, collaborators shipped samples in one of three forms: frozen whole blood, isolated PBMCs, or DNA extracted from either of those sample types. This clone has only one observation. The antigen it binds to is not known. No much larger clone exists at a distance of one base, and base qualities are not known. The immunoSEQ Assay, a bias-controlled multiplex PCR, was used to amplify TCRbeta CDR3 regions from genomic DNA. The published analysis was carried out like this. Within the assay, amplification of reference gene primers was used to estimate how many nucleated cells each sample contained. To quantify the absolute abundance of each unique TCRbeta CDR3 rearrangement, sequence reads were collapsed and filtered. For each sample, productive Simpson clonality was calculated as the square root of Simpson's diversity index across productive rearrangements. TCRdb took over this immuneACCESS table, retaining in-frame rearrangements with V and J assigned. Such tables are incomplete; in checked studies, under half of the missing clones stem from an unresolved V gene, and the remainder is unexplained. V, J and clone size derive from that table, while D and trimming were established from the DNA sequence. This sample gives about 66,000 clones in total; about 88% of them show up just once. The ten largest clones capture roughly 3.5% of the sample.

The full study reports these points: The amount of clinical and demographic metadata varied by source and participant and was provided uncurated.

The sequence was collected from a man between 65 and 80 years old with acute or convalescent COVID-19. The source material was peripheral blood.

This receptor has the CDR3 CASSSGQGNEKLFF. The bases are TGTGCCAGCAGCTCGGGACAGGGGAATGAAAAACTGTTTTTT. The chain was built from TRBV7-9 and TRBJ1-4; TRBD1 matches 10 bases in the middle. The germline V and J ends show losses of 4 bases and 5 bases respectively, and no gene match explains 1 base of the junction. CDR1 and CDR2, per the germline V gene (reference sequence), are SEHNR and FQNEAQ. The CDR3 starts with the cysteine, ends with the phenylalanine, and has 14 residues. The DNA shown is the 42-base CDR3, in frame from base 1.